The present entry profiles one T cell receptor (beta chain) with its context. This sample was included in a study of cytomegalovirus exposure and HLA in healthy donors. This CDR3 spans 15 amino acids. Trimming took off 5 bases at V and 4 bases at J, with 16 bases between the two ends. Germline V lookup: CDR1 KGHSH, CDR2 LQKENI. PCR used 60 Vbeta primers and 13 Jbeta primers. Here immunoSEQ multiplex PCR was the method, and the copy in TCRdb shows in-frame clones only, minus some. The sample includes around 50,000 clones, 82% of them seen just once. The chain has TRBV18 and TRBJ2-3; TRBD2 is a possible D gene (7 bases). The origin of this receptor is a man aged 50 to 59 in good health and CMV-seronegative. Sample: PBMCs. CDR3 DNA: TGTGCCAGCTCAGGTACGGGGGGCCCGGCAGATACGCAGTATTTT. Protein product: CASSGTGGPADTQYF.